The source of this TCR beta chain is a study of technical replicates of blood from a handful of donors. Per germline, CDR1 MGHRA and CDR2 YSYEKL. V lost 3 bases, J lost 1 base, and 15 bases lay in between. CDR3 length: 16 residues. Repertoires were generated with immunoSEQ multiplex PCR, while TCRdb's copy carries only in-frame clones and drops some. The repertoire holds tens of thousands of clones, 90% to 97% seen once, with 0.36% in the top ten. The TCR was taken from a human donor in good health. The rearrangement joins TRBV4-1 to TRBJ1-2, with D possibly matching TRBD1 (6 bases). The sequencing sample was made of T cells isolated from PBMCs. CDR3 residues: CASSQAGQNYNYGYTF. The CDR3 coding sequence is TGCGCCAGCAGCCAGGCCGGACAGAACTATAACTATGGCTACACCTTC.